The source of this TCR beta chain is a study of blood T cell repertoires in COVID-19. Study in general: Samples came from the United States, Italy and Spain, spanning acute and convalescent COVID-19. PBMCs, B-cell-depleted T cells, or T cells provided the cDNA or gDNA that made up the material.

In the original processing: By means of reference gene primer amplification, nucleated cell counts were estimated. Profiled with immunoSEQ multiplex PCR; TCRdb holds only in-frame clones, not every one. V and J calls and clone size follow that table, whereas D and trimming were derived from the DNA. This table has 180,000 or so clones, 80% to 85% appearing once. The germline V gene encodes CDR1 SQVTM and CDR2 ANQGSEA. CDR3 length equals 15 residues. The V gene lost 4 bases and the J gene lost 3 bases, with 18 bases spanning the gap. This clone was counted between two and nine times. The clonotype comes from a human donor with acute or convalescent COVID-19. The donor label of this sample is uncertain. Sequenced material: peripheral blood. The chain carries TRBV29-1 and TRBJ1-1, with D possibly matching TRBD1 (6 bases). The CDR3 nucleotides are TGCAGCGTTGCCGTCGACAGGCCTCCAGACACTGAAGCTTTCTTT. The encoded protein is CSVAVDRPPDTEAFF.